A single sample gave rise to the 9 T cell receptor beta chains below, sequenced in a study of beta chain features in type 1 diabetes. No antigen has been assigned to these receptors. Study-level results: TCRB CDR3 length was moderately but significantly reduced in all four CD4+ subsets of Type 1 diabetes patients.

Expressed TCRB transcripts got sequenced, as all isolated RNA was reverse transcribed. Clones were sequenced by immunoSEQ multiplex PCR, and TCRdb holds only the in-frame ones, with some missing. The sample yields 640,000 or so clones, roughly an eighth seen once. The material sequenced was naive CD4+ T cells from blood. The receptors stem from a man younger than 35 with type 1 diabetes.

The chain is built from TRBV28 and TRBJ1-3; TRBD1 might be the D (5 bases). Trimming shortened V by 3 bases and J by 4 bases, and 13 bases separated the two germline ends. The CDR3 consists of 15 residues. Looked up from germline, CDR1 is MDHEN and CDR2 is SYDVKM. CDR3 in DNA: TGTGCCAGCAGTTTGGGAGGGGTGCAGGGAAACACCATATATTTT. This gives the protein CASSLGGVQGNTIYF.

The rearrangement links TRBV27 to TRBJ1-5; no clear D. CDR1 MNHEY and CDR2 SMNVEV come from the germline V gene (reference sequence). The length of the CDR3 is 17 residues. V lost 2 bases and J lost 4, with 18 bases in between. CDR3 amino acids: CASSLRPLGGRNQPQHF. Here the CDR3 DNA reads TGTGCCAGCAGTTTACGCCCATTGGGCGGAAGAAATCAGCCCCAGCATTTT.

The V and J genes are TRBV25-1 and TRBJ1-2; the D is unclear. Germline CDR1 is MGHDK and CDR2 is SYGVNS. Trimming shortened V by 2 bases and J by 7 bases, and 14 bases separated the two germline ends. This CDR3 region has 14 residues. In DNA, the CDR3 is TGTGCCAGCAGTGAAGTATGGGGTCGAGGTGGCTACACCTTC. Encoded protein: CASSEVWGRGGYTF.

The DNA of the CDR3 is TGTGCCAGCTCACCATCTCTCGGACAGTTTTACACTGAAGCTTTCTTT. Encoded protein: CASSPSLGQFYTEAFF. V is TRBV18 and J is TRBJ1-1, with D perhaps TRBD1 (6 bases). CDR1 and CDR2 (germline): KGHSH, LQKENI. Trimming took 2 bases from V and 3 from J, leaving 16 bases between them. There are 16 residues in the CDR3.

This clone has a handful of counts. The J gene is TRBJ1-2, the V gene TRBV28, with D unclear. The ends were cut back, 2 bases at V and 10 bases at J, with 11 bases in the middle. Germline lookup yields CDR1 MDHEN and CDR2 SYDVKM. This CDR3 region has 12 residues. CDR3 bases: TGTGCCAGCAGTTTAACCAATGAGTTCTACACCTTC. It is translated as CASSLTNEFYTF.

The chain uses TRBV6-5 and TRBJ2-7, with 9 bases matching TRBD2. V shed 5 bases, J shed 0 bases, and the junction held 5 bases outside the gene matches. The CDR3 loop spans 15 amino acids. Germline V lookup: CDR1 MNHEY, CDR2 SVGAGI. CDR3 sequence (DNA): TGTGCCAGCAGTCAAAATAGCGGGGGCTCCTACGAGCAGTACTTC. Amino acids: CASSQNSGGSYEQYF.

This sequence joins TRBV15 and TRBJ2-5; 13 bases line up with TRBD2. Unmatched junction bases numbered 13, after V lost 4 bases and J lost 5 bases. There are 18 residues in the CDR3. CDR1 LNHNV and CDR2 YYDKDF come from the germline V gene (reference sequence). This CDR3 is CATSTGKRTSGSSETQYF. The DNA for the CDR3 is TGTGCCACCAGCACAGGAAAAAGGACTAGCGGGAGTTCGGAGACCCAGTACTTC.

This chain links TRBV4-3 with TRBJ1-5; D is unresolved. V gave up 1 base and J gave up 2 bases, with 12 bases separating them. Germline V lookup: CDR1 LGHNA, CDR2 YSLEER. The CDR3 has 16 amino acids. This CDR3 reads CASSQAWNVGNQPQHF. As DNA, the CDR3 is TGCGCCAGCAGCCAAGCGTGGAACGTCGGCAATCAGCCCCAGCATTTT.

V gene TRBV7-2 combines with J gene TRBJ1-6; 8 bases match TRBD1. Unmatched junction bases numbered 11, after V lost 5 bases and J lost 8 bases. This CDR3 region has 16 residues. CDR1 is SGHTA, CDR2 FQGNSA, per germline. CDR3 nucleotides: TGTGCCAGCAGCCGAAGGGACAGGAGGGCACATTCACCCCTCCACTTT. This gives the protein CASSRRDRRAHSPLHF.